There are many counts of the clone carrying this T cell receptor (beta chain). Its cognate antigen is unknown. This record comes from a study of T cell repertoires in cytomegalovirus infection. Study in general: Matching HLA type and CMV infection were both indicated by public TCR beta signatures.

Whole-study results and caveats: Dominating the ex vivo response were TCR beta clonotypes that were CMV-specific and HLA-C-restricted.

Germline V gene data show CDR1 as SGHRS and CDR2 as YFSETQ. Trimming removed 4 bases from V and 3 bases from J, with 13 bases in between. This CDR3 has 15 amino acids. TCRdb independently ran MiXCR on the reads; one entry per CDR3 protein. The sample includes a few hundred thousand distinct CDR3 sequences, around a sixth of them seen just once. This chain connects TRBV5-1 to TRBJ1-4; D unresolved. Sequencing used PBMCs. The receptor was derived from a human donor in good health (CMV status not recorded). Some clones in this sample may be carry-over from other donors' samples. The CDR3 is CASSGRRTANEKLFF. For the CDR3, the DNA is TGCGCCAGCAGCGGAAGACGGACGGCTAATGAAAAACTGTTTTTT.